Listed below are T cell receptor beta chains from one sample, sequenced in a study of cytomegalovirus exposure and HLA in healthy donors. Produced via immunoSEQ multiplex PCR; TCRdb's table is partial and in-frame only. The data show about 130,000 clones, about 73% seen once. Sequencing used PBMCs. These TCRs come from a human donor in good health. The conserved cysteine and the conserved F or W are not part of the CDR3 here. Each record gives: D gene, V gene, clone size, J gene, CDR3 protein. D genes are given only for firm matches. Rows give clone size only sometimes, using once, few, many, or a class for an expanded clone.

-	TRBV19	-	TRBJ2-1	ASTAGYVANEQF
TRBD1	TRBV25-1	-	TRBJ1-1	ASNRGNEAF
TRBD2	TRBV7-9	-	TRBJ2-3	ASSSLTSGASSTDTQY
TRBD2	TRBV18	-	TRBJ2-7	ASSPQIGGRGEQY
TRBD2	TRBV7-9	few	TRBJ2-3	ASSLELAGADTQY
TRBD1	TRBV5-1	once	TRBJ1-2	ASSLGQGAHYGYT
TRBD2	TRBV4-1	-	TRBJ2-1	ASSQEGGLAAHNEQF
-	TRBV9	-	TRBJ1-1	ASSVGGGTWGNTEAF
TRBD2	TRBV7-3	-	TRBJ2-7	ASSLFGGRGHEQY
TRBD1	TRBV27	once	TRBJ1-2	ASRTGWYGYT
TRBD2	TRBV6-6	-	TRBJ2-7	ASSPSGRRYEQY
-	TRBV2	-	TRBJ2-3	ASSAGGGDTQY
TRBD2	TRBV6-4	few	TRBJ2-1	ASSDSSGGANEQF
TRBD2	TRBV14	-	TRBJ2-3	ASSTGLAGADFTDTQY
-	TRBV5-1	-	TRBJ2-7	ASSLGSGSYEQY
-	TRBV6-5	-	TRBJ1-1	ASSARRGGVTEAF
TRBD1	TRBV7-9	-	TRBJ1-2	ASSPRTGGNYGYT
-	TRBV2	-	TRBJ2-4	ASMTDTGDIQY
TRBD1	TRBV27	-	TRBJ2-1	ASRQGQYNEQF
-	TRBV28	-	TRBJ1-1	ASSFGRGIEAF
-	TRBV30	-	TRBJ1-5	AYGEGGYQPQH
TRBD2	TRBV11-1	-	TRBJ2-7	ASSGLAGVYEQY
-	TRBV28	once	TRBJ1-1	ASTEDPRGNTEAF
TRBD2	TRBV30	-	TRBJ2-5	ACISGGAATQY
TRBD2	TRBV30	-	TRBJ2-2	AWSPRRELAGNTGELF
-	TRBV30	few	TRBJ1-2	ASLQGYPYGYT
TRBD2	TRBV30	-	TRBJ2-1	AWSAGLAGEQF
-	TRBV29-1	-	TRBJ2-7	SVEMGGAVLGGYEQY
-	TRBV7-9	-	TRBJ1-2	ASSPTFRPTYGYT
TRBD1	TRBV7-9	few	TRBJ1-2	ASSLGQGYGYT
-	TRBV30	-	TRBJ1-1	AFPGTRNTEAF